The rows below give T cell receptor beta chains drawn from one sample of a study of blood T cell repertoires in COVID-19. TCRdb's table, derived via immunoSEQ multiplex PCR, lists solely in-frame clones and lacks some. The table has 150,000 to 200,000 clones, 82% seen once; the top ten hold 7%. The sample taken for sequencing was peripheral blood. Receptors originate from a middle-aged woman with COVID-19, enrolled during active disease. Both conserved end residues are part of each CDR3. D genes are given only for firm matches. Some rows have no size entry. The others give once, few or many, or a class for an expanded clone.

size,D,V,J,CDR3,DNA
NA,TRBD2,TRBV6-2/TRBV6-3,TRBJ2-3,CASSQGLAGTDTQYF,TGTGCCAGCAGTCAGGGACTAGCGGGAACAGATACGCAGTATTTT
NA,TRBD1,TRBV18,TRBJ1-1,CASSRDRATEAFF,TGTGCCAGCTCACGAGACAGGGCCACTGAAGCTTTCTTT
NA,NA,TRBV19,TRBJ2-5,CASSTTLRDQETQYF,TGTGCCAGTAGTACGACCCTCAGGGACCAAGAGACCCAGTACTTC
NA,TRBD1,TRBV6-9,TRBJ1-3,CASSPPTGGLGNTIYF,TGTGCCAGCAGCCCCCCGACAGGGGGCCTTGGAAACACCATATATTTT
NA,TRBD1,TRBV10-3,TRBJ2-5,CAINKGGTGVETQYF,TGTGCCATCAATAAAGGGGGGACAGGGGTGGAGACCCAGTACTTC
NA,NA,TRBV19,TRBJ2-3,CASSDTSTDTQYF,TGTGCCAGTAGTGACACAAGCACAGATACGCAGTATTTT
NA,NA,TRBV27,TRBJ2-5,CASRPSDQDRLRQETQYF,TGTGCCAGCAGGCCGTCCGACCAGGACAGACTCCGCCAAGAGACCCAGTACTTC
NA,NA,TRBV2,TRBJ2-2,CASTFLDTGELFF,TGTGCCAGCACGTTTCTCGACACCGGGGAGCTGTTTTTT
once,TRBD2,TRBV5-1,TRBJ2-7,CATSRSGTSVYEQYF,TGCGCCACTAGCAGGTCCGGGACTAGCGTTTACGAGCAGTACTTC
NA,TRBD1,TRBV5-4,TRBJ1-6,CASSGTGQYNSPLHF,TGTGCCAGCAGCGGAACGGGACAGTATAATTCACCCCTCCACTTT
NA,TRBD1,TRBV10-2,TRBJ1-6,CASTGTGNSPLHF,TGCGCCAGCACTGGGACAGGGAATTCACCCCTCCACTTT
once,NA,TRBV21-1,TRBJ2-1,CASSPNSFAGGTDEQFF,NA
NA,TRBD1,TRBV2,TRBJ1-6,CASSELTGRPSPLHF,TGTGCCAGCAGTGAGTTGACAGGGCGGCCTTCACCCCTCCACTTT
NA,TRBD2,TRBV19,TRBJ2-7,CASSAAGDSYEQYF,TGTGCCAGTAGTGCTGCGGGAGACTCCTACGAGCAGTACTTC
NA,NA,TRBV5-1,TRBJ2-3,CASSLDSVVTATDTQYF,TGCGCCAGCAGCTTGGATTCTGTGGTCACTGCCACAGATACGCAGTATTTT
NA,NA,TRBV6-1,TRBJ1-1,CASSPPVEAEAFF,TGTGCCAGCAGCCCGCCTGTTGAGGCTGAAGCTTTCTTT
NA,TRBD1,TRBV6-6,TRBJ1-2,CASRPGQGAVDYGYTF,TGTGCCAGCAGACCCGGACAGGGGGCAGTTGACTATGGCTACACCTTC
NA,NA,TRBV14,TRBJ2-3,CASSQITVSTDTQYF,TGTGCCAGCAGCCAAATCACAGTGAGCACAGATACGCAGTATTTT
NA,NA,TRBV5-1,TRBJ1-1,CASSLSPVGGTEAFF,TGCGCCAGCAGCTTGAGCCCCGTCGGAGGCACTGAAGCTTTCTTT
NA,TRBD1,TRBV5-4,TRBJ1-1,CASSRGQGLNTEAFF,TGTGCCAGCAGCAGGGGACAGGGGTTGAACACTGAAGCTTTCTTT
NA,TRBD1,TRBV10-2,TRBJ1-5,CASRTGGSNQPQHF,TGCGCCAGCAGAACAGGGGGTAGCAATCAGCCCCAGCATTTT
NA,TRBD1,TRBV4-1,TRBJ2-7,CASSQVSTGSYEQYF,TGCGCCAGCAGCCAAGTTTCGACAGGGTCCTACGAGCAGTACTTC
NA,NA,TRBV28,TRBJ1-2,CASSSYRVGSGYTF,TGTGCCAGCAGTTCATACAGGGTTGGGAGCGGCTACACCTTC
NA,TRBD1,TRBV18,TRBJ2-3,CASSQSTGGTDTQYF,TGTGCCAGCTCACAATCGACAGGGGGCACAGATACGCAGTATTTT
NA,NA,TRBV19,TRBJ2-2,CASKFNNLNTGELFF,TGTGCCAGTAAGTTTAACAACCTCAACACCGGGGAGCTGTTTTTT
once,NA,TRBV20-1,TRBJ1-1,CSPLSNTEAFF,TGCAGTCCCCTAAGTAACACTGAAGCTTTCTTT
few,NA,TRBV10-1,TRBJ2-1,CASSDQARDNEQFF,TGCGCCAGCAGTGATCAAGCCAGGGACAATGAGCAGTTCTTC
NA,NA,TRBV19,TRBJ1-2,CASRESGNYGYTF,TGTGCCAGTAGGGAATCCGGGAACTATGGCTACACCTTC
NA,NA,TRBV12-3/TRBV12-4,TRBJ1-2,CASKPGPYGYTF,TGTGCCAGCAAACCGGGTCCTTATGGCTACACCTTC
once,TRBD1,TRBV30,TRBJ1-6,CAWRTGANSPLHF,TGTGCCTGGAGGACAGGGGCGAATTCACCCCTCCACTTT
NA,NA,TRBV3-1/TRBV3-2,TRBJ1-5,CASSQAGGLNQPQHF,TGTGCCAGCAGCCAAGCGGGGGGACTCAATCAGCCCCAGCATTTT
NA,NA,TRBV28,TRBJ2-6,CASSLGGTGANVLTF,TGTGCCAGCAGTTTAGGGGGCACCGGGGCCAACGTCCTGACTTTC
NA,TRBD2,TRBV25-1,TRBJ2-3,CASSFGTSGSEGTDTQYF,TGTGCCAGCAGTTTTGGGACTAGCGGGAGCGAAGGTACAGATACGCAGTATTTT
NA,TRBD1,TRBV2,TRBJ2-5,CASSGQGHYQETQYF,TGTGCCAGCAGTGGACAGGGACACTACCAAGAGACCCAGTACTTC
NA,TRBD1,TRBV11-1,TRBJ2-5,CASSLQGAETQYF,TGTGCCAGCAGCTTACAGGGGGCGGAGACCCAGTACTTC
NA,TRBD1,TRBV2,TRBJ1-3,CASSEALPRGHGNTIYF,TGTGCCAGCAGTGAAGCCCTACCCAGGGGGCATGGAAACACCATATATTTT
NA,NA,TRBV2,TRBJ2-5,CASSRTGIETQYF,TGTGCCAGCAGTCGCACAGGGATCGAGACCCAGTACTTC
NA,NA,TRBV6-6,TRBJ2-3,CASSYSESAETDTQYF,TGTGCCAGCAGTTACTCAGAATCGGCGGAAACAGATACGCAGTATTTT
NA,NA,TRBV7-2,TRBJ2-5,CASSLQAQETQYF,TGTGCCAGCAGCTTACAAGCTCAAGAGACCCAGTACTTC
NA,TRBD2,TRBV7-3,TRBJ2-3,CASSPGTSGTDTQYF,TGTGCCAGCAGCCCAGGGACTAGCGGCACAGATACGCAGTATTTT
few,NA,TRBV27,TRBJ1-2,CASSFEGAYGYTF,TGTGCCAGCAGTTTCGAGGGCGCCTATGGCTACACCTTC
once,TRBD1,TRBV7-9,TRBJ2-2,CASSHRDRHSTGELFF,TGTGCCAGCAGCCACCGGGACAGACATTCCACCGGGGAGCTGTTTTTT
NA,TRBD2,TRBV27,TRBJ2-4,CASSFWGGKNIQYF,TGTGCCAGCAGTTTCTGGGGGGGCAAAAACATTCAGTACTTC
once,TRBD2,TRBV7-6,TRBJ2-1,CASSLAAPGGLYNEQFF,TGTGCCAGCAGCTTAGCCGCTCCGGGGGGGCTTTACAATGAGCAGTTCTTC
few,TRBD1,TRBV5-1,TRBJ2-5,CASSYTGGRETQYF,TGCGCCAGCAGCTACACAGGGGGCAGGGAGACCCAGTACTTC
NA,NA,TRBV7-3,TRBJ1-5,CASSQQGNQPQHF,TGTGCCAGCAGCCAGCAGGGCAATCAGCCCCAGCATTTT
NA,NA,TRBV10-3,TRBJ2-1,CAISESGRDSRNEQFF,TGTGCCATCAGTGAGTCGGGGCGGGACAGTCGGAATGAGCAGTTCTTC
NA,TRBD1,TRBV27,TRBJ1-1,CASSHKEVGTENKEAFF,TGTGCCAGCAGTCATAAGGAGGTAGGGACAGAGAATAAAGAAGCTTTCTTT
NA,TRBD1,TRBV6-5,TRBJ2-3,CASSYSTGGGTDTQYF,TGTGCCAGCAGTTACTCGACAGGGGGCGGGACAGATACGCAGTATTTT
NA,TRBD2,TRBV13,TRBJ2-1,CASSPGLAGANEQFF,TGTGCCAGCAGCCCGGGACTAGCGGGAGCCAATGAGCAGTTCTTC